These T cell receptor beta chains were read from a single sample in a study of Ad26.COV2.S vaccination and SARS-CoV-2 variants. Clones were sequenced by immunoSEQ multiplex PCR, and TCRdb holds only the in-frame ones, with some missing. The sample consists of about 400,000 clones, over 75% of them appearing once. Sequences were derived from peripheral blood, sampled in a trial of Ad26.COV2.S vaccine versus placebo. The receptors originated from a person aged 18-60 years who received the Ad26.COV2.S COVID-19 vaccine or a placebo. Each CDR3 is given with its conserved first and last residue. Each record gives: CDR3 protein, CDR3 DNA, V gene, D gene, J gene, clone size. D genes are given only for firm matches. Expanded clones get a size class; other rows say once, few or many, or leave the size out.

CSVGPSDTQYF | TGCAGCGTGGGACCCTCAGATACGCAGTATTTT | TRBV29-1 | - | TRBJ2-3 | once
CASSRLAEDTQYF | TGTGCCAGCAGCCGCTTAGCGGAAGATACGCAGTATTTT | TRBV7-9 | - | TRBJ2-3 | -
CASSSSGSTDTQYF | TGTGCCAGCAGTTCTAGCGGGAGCACAGATACGCAGTATTTT | TRBV7-2 | TRBD2 | TRBJ2-3 | -
CASSYSAGTGREKLFF | TGTGCCAGCAGTTACTCAGCCGGGACAGGGAGGGAAAAACTGTTTTTT | TRBV6-5 | TRBD1 | TRBJ1-4 | -
CASSPQGIAGYTF | TGTGCCAGCTCACCACAGGGGATTGCTGGCTACACCTTC | TRBV18 | - | TRBJ1-2 | -
CASSRTGKGTNEKLFF | TGTGCCAGCTCAAGGACAGGGAAGGGAACTAATGAAAAACTGTTTTTT | TRBV5-4 | TRBD1 | TRBJ1-4 | once
CASSSRRDPTDTQYF | TGTGCCAGCAGTTCAAGGAGGGACCCCACAGATACGCAGTATTTT | TRBV6-5 | - | TRBJ2-3 | -
CASSPPTVEAFF | TGTGCCAGCAGCCCTCCAACTGTTGAAGCTTTCTTT | TRBV7-8 | - | TRBJ1-1 | -
CSARNLYGYTF | TGCAGTGCTAGAAATCTCTATGGCTACACCTTC | TRBV20-1 | - | TRBJ1-2 | -
CASSNLGGAGETQYF | TGTGCCAGCAGTAATTTAGGAGGGGCAGGGGAGACCCAGTACTTC | TRBV6-6 | - | TRBJ2-5 | once
CASSLAGSSYEQYF | TGTGCCAGCAGCTTAGCGGGCTCCTCCTACGAGCAGTACTTC | TRBV7-9 | - | TRBJ2-7 | -
CASSLGMASSYEQYF | TGCGCCAGCAGCTTGGGAATGGCGAGCTCCTACGAGCAGTACTTC | TRBV5-1 | - | TRBJ2-7 | -
CASSYPGGTYEQYF | TGTGCCAGCAGTTACCCGGGGGGGACCTACGAGCAGTACTTC | TRBV6-6 | TRBD2 | TRBJ2-7 | -
CASGLARGGTDTQYF | TGTGCCAGCGGTCTCGCGCGGGGCGGGACAGATACGCAGTATTTT | TRBV28 | - | TRBJ2-3 | once
CASSVGISFNEQFF | TGTGCCAGCAGCGTCGGGATTAGCTTTAATGAGCAGTTCTTC | TRBV9 | - | TRBJ2-1 | -
CASSLRPGAHSPLHF | TGTGCCAGCAGTTTAAGACCTGGGGCCCATTCACCCCTCCACTTT | TRBV28 | - | TRBJ1-6 | -
CASSRGTGTSTKQYF | TGTGCCAGCAGCCGAGGAACGGGGACTAGCACAAAGCAGTACTTC | TRBV4-2 | TRBD2 | TRBJ2-7 | -
CAWRSGQGRYEQYF | TGTGCCTGGAGATCTGGACAGGGTCGGTACGAGCAGTACTTC | TRBV30 | TRBD1 | TRBJ2-7 | -
CASSVDWSYNEQFF | TGTGCCAGCAGCGTAGACTGGTCCTACAATGAGCAGTTCTTC | TRBV7-2 | - | TRBJ2-1 | -
CASSYSAGALGKLFF | TGTGCCAGCAGTTACTCGGCAGGGGCCTTGGGAAAACTGTTTTTT | TRBV6-5 | - | TRBJ1-4 | once
CASSPQSGRYNTQYF | TGTGCCAGCAGTCCCCAGAGCGGGAGGTACAATACGCAGTATTTT | TRBV28 | TRBD2 | TRBJ2-3 | few